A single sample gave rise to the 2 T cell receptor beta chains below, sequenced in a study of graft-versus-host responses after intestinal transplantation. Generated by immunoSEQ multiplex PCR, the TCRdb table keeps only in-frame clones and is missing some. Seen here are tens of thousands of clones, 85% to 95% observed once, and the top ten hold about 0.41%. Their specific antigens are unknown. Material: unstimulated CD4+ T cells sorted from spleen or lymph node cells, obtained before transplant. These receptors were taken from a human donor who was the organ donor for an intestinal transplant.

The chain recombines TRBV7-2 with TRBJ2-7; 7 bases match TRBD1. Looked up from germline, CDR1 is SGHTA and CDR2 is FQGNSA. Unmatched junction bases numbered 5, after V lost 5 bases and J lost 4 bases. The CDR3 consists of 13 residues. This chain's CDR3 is CASSPRGRYEQYF. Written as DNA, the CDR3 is TGTGCCAGCAGCCCGAGGGGGCGGTACGAGCAGTACTTC. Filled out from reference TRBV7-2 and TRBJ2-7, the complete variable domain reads GAGVSQSPSNKVTEKGKDVELRCDPISGHTALYWYRQSLGQGLEFLIYFQGNSAPDKSGLPSDRFSAERTGGSVSTLTIQRTQQEDSAVYLCASSPRGRYEQYFGPGTRLTVT.

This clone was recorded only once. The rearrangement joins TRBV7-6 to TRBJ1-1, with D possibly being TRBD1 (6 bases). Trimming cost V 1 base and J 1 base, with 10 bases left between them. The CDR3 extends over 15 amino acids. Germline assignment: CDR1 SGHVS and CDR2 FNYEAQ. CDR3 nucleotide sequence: TGTGCCAGCAGCTTAGTCGGGGGGGCGAACACTGAAGCTTTCTTT. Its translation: CASSLVGGANTEAFF.